The 14 T cell receptor beta chains below all came from one sample that was sequenced in a study of blood T cell repertoires in COVID-19. Assay used: immunoSEQ multiplex PCR; TCRdb lists only in-frame clones, some missing. The sample lists about 190,000 clones; more than 75% were seen once. Material: PBMCs or T cells enriched from blood (not recorded which). Receptors originate from a woman in her 50s with acute COVID-19.

This rearrangement joins TRBV6-2 or TRBV6-3 to TRBJ2-7; TRBD1 matches 7 bases. V was clipped by 5 bases and J by 5 bases; unmatched bases: 9. The V gene's germline CDR1 is MNHEY and CDR2 SVGEGT. The CDR3 spans 14 residues. CDR3 amino acids: CASSHPTGKNEQYV. CDR3 sequence (DNA): TGTGCCAGCAGTCACCCGACAGGGAAGAACGAGCAGTACGTC.

This rearrangement joins TRBV10-2 to TRBJ2-7; 8 bases agree with TRBD1. In germline, CDR1 is WSHSY, CDR2 SAAADI. The CDR3 length is 13 residues. The junction had 7 bases not matched to a gene; V was cut back by 7 bases and J by 5 bases. The CDR3 region has the DNA TGCGCCAGCAAGCCGGACAGGGCCCACGAGCAGTACGTC. Translated, it gives CASKPDRAHEQYV.

V usage is TRBV10-3 and J usage is TRBJ2-3; TRBD2 agrees at 8 bases. After removal of 6 bases from V and 5 bases from J, the junction contained 7 bases not matched to a gene. The CDR3 consists of 14 residues. Germline values: CDR1 ENHRY, CDR2 SYGVKD. The CDR3 is CAIRASGGKDTQYF. CDR3 nucleotide sequence: TGTGCCATCAGGGCGAGCGGGGGAAAAGATACGCAGTATTTT.

The rearrangement links TRBV7-9 to TRBJ1-6; tentatively, D is TRBD1 (5 bases). The germline CDR1 and CDR2 sequences are SEHNR and FQNEAQ (reference sequence). Trimming cost V 5 bases and J 2 bases, with 13 bases left between them. The CDR3 contains 16 residues. The CDR3 DNA sequence: TGTGCCAGCAGCGTCGACAGACCAACCTATAATTCACCCCTCCACTTT. It codes for CASSVDRPTYNSPLHF.

This chain connects TRBV6-2 or TRBV6-3 to TRBJ2-4; D remains unclear. The CDR3 runs to 17 residues. V was trimmed by 5 bases and J by 1 base, leaving 18 bases between them. Germline CDR1 reads MNHEY; CDR2 reads SVGEGT. CDR3 protein: CASSPIRHLRAKNIQYF. CDR3 nucleotide sequence: TGTGCCAGCAGTCCCATCAGACACCTCCGGGCCAAAAACATTCAGTACTTC.

The table lists this clone with a count of one. The rearrangement joins TRBV2 to TRBJ2-7; D might be TRBD2 (5 bases). Between the trimmed V and J ends, which lost 0 bases and 7 bases, there was a span of 13 bases. Germline loops: CDR1 SNHLY, CDR2 FYNNEI. The CDR3 runs to 14 residues. CDR3 residues: CASSEATGTGEQYV. CDR3 nucleotide sequence: TGTGCCAGCAGTGAAGCTACCGGTACGGGAGAGCAGTACGTC.

The rearrangement links TRBV25-1 to TRBJ1-5; no clear D gene. V was clipped by 9 bases and J by 3 bases, with 12 bases between them. The CDR3 consists of 13 residues. Germline CDR1 reads MGHDK; CDR2 reads SYGVNS. CDR3: CASKSFPNQPQHF. The CDR3 nucleotides are TGTGCCAGTAAGAGTTTTCCCAATCAGCCCCAGCATTTT.

The chain carries TRBV12-3 or TRBV12-4 and TRBJ1-2; 7 nucleotides match TRBD1. V lost 3 bases to trimming and J lost 6 bases; unmatched junction nucleotides: 4. CDR3 size: 13 residues. CDR3 nucleotides: TGTGCCAGCAGTTTTCAGGGGACAGATGGCTACACCTTC. Its protein product is CASSFQGTDGYTF.

V gene TRBV27 combines with J gene TRBJ2-5, with TRBD2 matching 13 bases. The CDR3 is 15 residues long. The germline gives CDR1 MNHEY, CDR2 SMNVEV (reference sequence). V gave up 6 bases and J gave up 6 bases; unmatched junction bases: 7. The CDR3 DNA is TGTGCCAGCAGCCCACGACTAGCGGGGGGACAGACCCAGTACTTC. This gives the protein CASSPRLAGGQTQYF.

This chain links TRBV2 with TRBJ2-3, with TRBD1 identical over 9 bases. V dropped 3 bases and J dropped 5; count of bases not matched to a gene: 9. Germline CDR1 and CDR2: SNHLY and FYNNEI. The CDR3 totals 16 residues. The CDR3 DNA reads as TGTGCCAGCAGTGACACGGGACAGGGAGGAGGAGATACGCAGTATTTT. This encodes CASSDTGQGGGDTQYF.

Of note for this clone: The DNA is left out, because the CDR3 cannot be placed on it with certainty; the CDR3 is given as TCRdb lists it. V and J are TRBV6-2 or TRBV6-3 and TRBJ2-3; TRBD2 is the table's D call, not checked against the DNA. Germline lookup yields CDR1 MNHEY and CDR2 SVGEGT. The CDR3 totals 19 residues, both ends included. The CDR3 sequence: CASSSSGLAGYLGGDTQYF.

V and J are TRBV28 and TRBJ1-2, with 7 bases that match TRBD1. Germline assignment: CDR1 MDHEN and CDR2 SYDVKM. CDR3 length: 17 residues. J gave up 2 bases and V 5 bases, and 14 bases lay outside the gene matches. The DNA of the CDR3 is TGTGCCAGCAGTCCTATCTTCCGGGACAGAGAAAACTATGGCTACACCTTC. Translated: CASSPIFRDRENYGYTF.

The chain recombines TRBV28 with TRBJ2-5; 8 bases fit TRBD2. The CDR3 consists of 14 residues. CDR1 and CDR2 (germline): MDHEN, SYDVKM. J gave up 2 bases and V 6 bases, and 5 bases lay outside the gene matches. Here the CDR3 DNA reads TGTGCCAGCAGCCGCGGGGGGATACAAGAGACCCAGTACTTC. It translates to CASSRGGIQETQYF.

CDR3 protein: CASSLGDSSYNEQFF. The CDR3 DNA reads TGTGCCAGCAGCTTAGGGGACAGCTCCTACAATGAGCAGTTCTTC. The chain carries TRBV7-9 and TRBJ2-1, with 7 bases matching TRBD1. J was trimmed by 0 bases and V by 1 base; bases with no gene match: 0. CDR1 is SEHNR and CDR2 is FQNEAQ in the germline V gene (reference sequence). This CDR3 has 15 residues.